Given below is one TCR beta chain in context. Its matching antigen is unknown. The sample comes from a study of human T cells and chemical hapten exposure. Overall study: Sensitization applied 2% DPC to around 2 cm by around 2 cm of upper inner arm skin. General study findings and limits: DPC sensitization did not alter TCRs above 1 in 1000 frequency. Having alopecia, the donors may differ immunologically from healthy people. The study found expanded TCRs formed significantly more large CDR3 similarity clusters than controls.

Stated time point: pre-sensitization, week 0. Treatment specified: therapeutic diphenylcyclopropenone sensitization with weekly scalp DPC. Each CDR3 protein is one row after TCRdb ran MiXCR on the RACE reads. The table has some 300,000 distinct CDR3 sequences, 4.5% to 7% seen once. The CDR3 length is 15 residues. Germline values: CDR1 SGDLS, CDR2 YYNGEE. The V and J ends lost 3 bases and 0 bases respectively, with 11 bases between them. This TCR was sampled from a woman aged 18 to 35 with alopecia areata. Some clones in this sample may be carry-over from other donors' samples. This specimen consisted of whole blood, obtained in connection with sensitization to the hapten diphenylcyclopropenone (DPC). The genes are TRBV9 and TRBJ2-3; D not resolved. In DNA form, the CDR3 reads TGTGCCAGCAGCGCACAAGCCATTAGCACAGATACGCAGTATTTT. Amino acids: CASSAQAISTDTQYF. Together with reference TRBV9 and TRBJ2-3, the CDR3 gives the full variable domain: DSGVTQTPKHLITATGQRVTLRCSPRSGDLSVYWYQQSLDQGLQFLIQYYNGEERAKGNILERFSAQQFPDLHSELNLSSLELGDSALYFCASSAQAISTDTQYFGPGTRLTVL.